Listed below are T cell receptor beta chains from one sample, sequenced in a study of cytomegalovirus exposure and HLA in healthy donors. Sequencing was performed with immunoSEQ multiplex PCR; in TCRdb, only in-frame clones are kept and a portion is missing. The sample lists approximately 110,000 clones, 69% occurring once. Sequencing was performed on PBMCs. The source is a woman aged 70-85 years in good health and CMV-seropositive. The CDR3 runs from the conserved cysteine through the conserved F or W. Fields, in order: V gene, J gene, CDR3 protein.

V: TRBV5-1; J: TRBJ2-3; CDR3: CASSLSRGGPDTQYF
V: TRBV6-5; J: TRBJ1-6; CDR3: CASSSPGTGGVKPLHF
V: TRBV7-9; J: TRBJ1-2; CDR3: CASSFAISGSSTYGYTF
V: TRBV7-8; J: TRBJ1-4; CDR3: CASSSGGAGEKLFF
V: TRBV19; J: TRBJ1-3; CDR3: CASYARGGGNTIYF
V: TRBV21-1; J: TRBJ2-3; CDR3: CARGQGAADTQYF
V: TRBV18; J: TRBJ2-7; CDR3: CASSPPGGYAYEQYF
V: TRBV18; J: TRBJ1-4; CDR3: CASSPTGQGNEKLFF
V: TRBV27; J: TRBJ1-1; CDR3: CASSLGVSRQLPLNTEAFF
V: TRBV29-1; J: TRBJ2-3; CDR3: CSVVQAGGRDTQYF
V: TRBV6-5; J: TRBJ2-7; CDR3: CASSYSGGMTYEQYF
V: TRBV10-3; J: TRBJ1-5; CDR3: CAISIDGGQPQHF
V: TRBV4-1; J: TRBJ2-4; CDR3: CASSQVILGGNIQYF
V: TRBV12-5; J: TRBJ2-5; CDR3: CASGLPLSGETQYF
V: TRBV5-1; J: TRBJ1-3; CDR3: CASSPGGASGNTIYF
V: TRBV2; J: TRBJ1-5; CDR3: CASSAQGAYSNQPQHF
V: TRBV6-5; J: TRBJ1-2; CDR3: CASSKSTGNYGYTF
V: TRBV5-5; J: TRBJ1-1; CDR3: CASSLADRNTEAFF
V: TRBV7-7; J: TRBJ2-2; CDR3: CASSPDTIGGELFF
V: TRBV7-2; J: TRBJ1-5; CDR3: CASSLGGLYQPQHF
V: TRBV7-2; J: TRBJ1-2; CDR3: CASRLTGDYGYTF
V: TRBV6-1; J: TRBJ1-4; CDR3: CASSGVLWSGEKLFF
V: TRBV7-9; J: TRBJ1-5; CDR3: CASSLAPVGGRVDQPQHF
V: TRBV5-6; J: TRBJ1-5; CDR3: CASSTTGQGISPQHF
V: TRBV2; J: TRBJ2-1; CDR3: CASSVLAEQFF
V: TRBV5-1; J: TRBJ2-7; CDR3: CASRSETGGNEQYF
V: TRBV6-1; J: TRBJ1-3; CDR3: CASRPSGGNTIYF
V: TRBV30; J: TRBJ2-7; CDR3: CAWSVGLGGTYEQYF
V: TRBV30; J: TRBJ1-2; CDR3: CAWKGLIYGYTF
V: TRBV5-1; J: TRBJ2-3; CDR3: CASSLGGGATTDTQYF
V: TRBV7-9; J: TRBJ2-5; CDR3: CASSLAGGGGETQYF
V: TRBV5-1; J: TRBJ2-3; CDR3: CASSLGGRGEDTQYF
V: TRBV5-1; J: TRBJ1-4; CDR3: CASSPRGGTGVEKLFF
V: TRBV18; J: TRBJ1-4; CDR3: CASSLHAGEKLFF
V: TRBV6-4; J: TRBJ2-1; CDR3: CATTYFGGLIYNEQFF
V: TRBV6-5; J: TRBJ2-3; CDR3: CASSTGLLFDTQYF
V: TRBV27; J: TRBJ2-7; CDR3: CASSLGGAFYEQYF
V: TRBV19; J: TRBJ1-5; CDR3: CASSKGQGGPQPQHF
V: TRBV30; J: TRBJ2-7; CDR3: CAWRSSGSYEQYF
V: TRBV7-2; J: TRBJ1-1; CDR3: CASRPAGVDLSTEAFF
V: TRBV7-6; J: TRBJ2-7; CDR3: CASRSGTDYEQYF
V: TRBV14; J: TRBJ1-2; CDR3: CASSQLRDRDGYTF
V: TRBV6-5; J: TRBJ1-3; CDR3: CASSPSGSAGNTIYF
V: TRBV30; J: TRBJ2-1; CDR3: CAWSEIAGATYNEQFF
V: TRBV6-4; J: TRBJ2-3; CDR3: CASSDSGKVTDTQYF
V: TRBV6-5; J: TRBJ2-7; CDR3: CASSYSTTYEQYF
V: TRBV7-2; J: TRBJ1-2; CDR3: CASSPNGAYGYTF
V: TRBV11-2; J: TRBJ2-2; CDR3: CASSPAGGAGGNTGELFF
V: TRBV6-1; J: TRBJ1-1; CDR3: CATTRGQAGAFF
V: TRBV5-1; J: TRBJ2-3; CDR3: CASSSRTSGGAPDTQYF